This T cell receptor (beta chain) was documented in a study of monozygotic twins with inflammatory bowel disease. Study results and caveats: Comparison of concordant versus discordant twins revealed no difference in repertoire similarity, possibly due to limited power.

The CDR3 sequence is 14 residues long. Germline V gene sequence: CDR1 SGHTA, CDR2 FQGNSA. TCRdb re-called the 5' RACE reads; every CDR3 protein appears as one record, without DNA. The table lists fewer than 200,000 distinct CDR3 sequences. To note about this clonotype: Its specificity is unknown.

The sequence derives from a human donor with ulcerative colitis or Crohn's disease, or a healthy co-twin of an affected twin (not recorded which). This chain links TRBV7-2 with TRBJ1-1. Sequencing was performed on blood. CDR3 amino acids: CASSLRGQYTEAFF.